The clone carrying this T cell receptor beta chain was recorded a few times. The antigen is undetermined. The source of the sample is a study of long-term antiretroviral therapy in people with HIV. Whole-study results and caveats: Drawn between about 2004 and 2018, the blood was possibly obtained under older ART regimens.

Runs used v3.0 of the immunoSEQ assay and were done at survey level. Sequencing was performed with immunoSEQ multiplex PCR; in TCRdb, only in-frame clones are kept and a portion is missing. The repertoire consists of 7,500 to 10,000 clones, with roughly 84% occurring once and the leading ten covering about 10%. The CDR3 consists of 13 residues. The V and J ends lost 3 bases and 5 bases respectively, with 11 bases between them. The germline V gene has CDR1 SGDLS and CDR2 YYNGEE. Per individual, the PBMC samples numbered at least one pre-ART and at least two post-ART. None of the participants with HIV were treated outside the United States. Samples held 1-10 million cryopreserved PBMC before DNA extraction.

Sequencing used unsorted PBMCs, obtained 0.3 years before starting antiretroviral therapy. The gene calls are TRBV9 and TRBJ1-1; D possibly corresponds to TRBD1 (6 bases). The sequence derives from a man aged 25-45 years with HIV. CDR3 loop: CASSAGDGTEAFF. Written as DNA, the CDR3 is TGTGCCAGCAGCGCAGGGGATGGGACTGAAGCTTTCTTT.